This T cell receptor beta chain stems from a study of T cells in Graves' hyperthyroidism and ophthalmopathy. Germline V lookup: CDR1 KGHDR, CDR2 SFDVKD. The CDR3 runs 15 residues. V shed 4 bases and J shed 4 bases, with 13 bases lying between them. Among the patients, aged 18 to 65, hyperthyroidism was newly diagnosed and had lasted under 2 months. Amplification of TCR beta CDR3 regions used RNA as the template. Initially, a first-round RT-PCR of the TCR CDR3 employed the HTBI primer set. TCRdb re-called the multiplex PCR reads through MiXCR, storing one row per CDR3 protein. The data contain approximately 400,000 distinct CDR3 sequences, approximately 15% of them seen just once; the ten biggest clones take up about 30%.

The specimen was blood. The genes are TRBV24-1 and TRBJ2-1; D might be TRBD2 (5 bases). The receptor was derived from a young woman with Graves' hyperthyroidism that later progressed to Graves' ophthalmopathy. The CDR3 DNA reads as TGTGCCACCAGTGAAACGGGAAACGGTTACAATGAGCAGTTCTTC. Its translation is CATSETGNGYNEQFF.